This T cell receptor beta chain was observed in a study of CD8+ T cells in alopecia areata. The sequencing template was cDNA reverse transcribed from extracted RNA. Measured with immunoSEQ multiplex PCR; TCRdb has only the in-frame clones, and not every one. Altogether some 210,000 clones are present, approximately 67% being singletons, with the ten largest covering over 1%. Treatment meaning: oral pan-JAK inhibitor, 5-10 mg twice daily. The CDR3 consists of 16 residues. Germline CDR1 is SGHRS and CDR2 is YFSETQ. V was clipped by 4 bases and J by 1 base; unmatched bases: 5. This chain links TRBV5-1 with TRBJ2-2, with TRBD1 matching 9 bases. This receptor was identified in a human donor with alopecia areata. The sequencing here drew on CD4+ T cells sorted from blood, taken at approximately week 44, from a patient treated with tofacitinib. The CDR3 loop is CASSPQGQGNTGELFF. The CDR3 nucleotides are TGCGCCAGCAGCCCCCAGGGACAGGGGAACACCGGGGAGCTGTTTTTT.